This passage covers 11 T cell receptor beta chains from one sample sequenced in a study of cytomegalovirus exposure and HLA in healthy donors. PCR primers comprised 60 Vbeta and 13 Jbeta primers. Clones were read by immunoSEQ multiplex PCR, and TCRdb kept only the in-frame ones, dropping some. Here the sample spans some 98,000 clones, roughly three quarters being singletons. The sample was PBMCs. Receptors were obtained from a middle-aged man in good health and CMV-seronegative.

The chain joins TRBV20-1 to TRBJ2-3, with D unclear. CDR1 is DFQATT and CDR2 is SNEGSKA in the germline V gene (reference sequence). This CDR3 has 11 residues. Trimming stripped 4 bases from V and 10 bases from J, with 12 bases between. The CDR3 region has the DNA TGCAGTGCTAAAACAGATTTCCCGCAGTATTTT. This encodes CSAKTDFPQYF.

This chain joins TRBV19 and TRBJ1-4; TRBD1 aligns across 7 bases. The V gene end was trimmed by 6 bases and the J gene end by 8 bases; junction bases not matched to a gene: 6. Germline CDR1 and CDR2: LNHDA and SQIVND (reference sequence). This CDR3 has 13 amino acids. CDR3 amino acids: CASSRQGDEKLFF. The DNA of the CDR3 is TGTGCCAGTAGCAGACAGGGAGACGAAAAACTGTTTTTT.

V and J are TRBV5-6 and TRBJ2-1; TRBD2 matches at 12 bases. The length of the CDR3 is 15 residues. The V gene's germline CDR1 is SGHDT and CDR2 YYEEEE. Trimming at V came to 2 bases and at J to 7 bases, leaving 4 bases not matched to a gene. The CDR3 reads CASSFLAGGPNEQFF. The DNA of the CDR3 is TGTGCCAGCAGCTTTCTAGCGGGGGGGCCAAATGAGCAGTTCTTC.

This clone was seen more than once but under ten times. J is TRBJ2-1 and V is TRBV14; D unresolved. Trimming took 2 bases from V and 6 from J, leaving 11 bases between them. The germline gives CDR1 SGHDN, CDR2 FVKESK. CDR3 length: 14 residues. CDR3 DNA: TGTGCCAGCAGCCAACGCCTTAACTCCAATGAGCAGTTCTTC. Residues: CASSQRLNSNEQFF.

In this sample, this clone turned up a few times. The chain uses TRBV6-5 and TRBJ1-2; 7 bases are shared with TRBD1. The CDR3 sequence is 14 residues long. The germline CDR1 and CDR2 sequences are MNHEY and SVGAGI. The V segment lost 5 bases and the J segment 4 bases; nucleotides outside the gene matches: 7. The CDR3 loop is CASSRGGSSYGYTF. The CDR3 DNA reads TGTGCCAGCAGTCGAGGGGGCTCGAGCTATGGCTACACCTTC.

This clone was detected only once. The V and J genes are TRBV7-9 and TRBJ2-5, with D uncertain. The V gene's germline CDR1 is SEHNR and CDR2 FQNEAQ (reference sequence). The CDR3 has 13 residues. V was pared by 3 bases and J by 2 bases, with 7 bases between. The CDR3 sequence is CASSFTEQETQYF. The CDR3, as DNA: TGTGCCAGCAGCTTCACAGAGCAAGAGACCCAGTACTTC.

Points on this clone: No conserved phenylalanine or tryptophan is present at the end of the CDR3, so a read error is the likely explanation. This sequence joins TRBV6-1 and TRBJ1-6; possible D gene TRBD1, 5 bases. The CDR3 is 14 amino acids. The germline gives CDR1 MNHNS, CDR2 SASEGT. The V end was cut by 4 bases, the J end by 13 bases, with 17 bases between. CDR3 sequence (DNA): TGTGCCAGCAGTGTAACGGTTCAGGGTTCGCCCCTCCACCTT. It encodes CASSVTVQGSPLHL.

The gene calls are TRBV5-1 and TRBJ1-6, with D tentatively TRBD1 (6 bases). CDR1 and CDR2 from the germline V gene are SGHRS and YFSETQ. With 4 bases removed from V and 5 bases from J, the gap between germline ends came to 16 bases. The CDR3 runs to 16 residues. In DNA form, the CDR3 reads TGCGCCAGCAGCCCCCACCGGGACAAAAATAATTCACCCCTCCACTTT. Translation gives CASSPHRDKNNSPLHF. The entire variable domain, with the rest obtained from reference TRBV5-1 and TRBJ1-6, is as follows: KAGVTQTPRYLIKTRGQQVTLSCSPISGHRSVSWYQQTPGQGLQFLFEYFSETQRNKGNFPGRFSGRQFSNSRSEMNVSTLELGDSALYLCASSPHRDKNNSPLHFGNGTRLTVT.

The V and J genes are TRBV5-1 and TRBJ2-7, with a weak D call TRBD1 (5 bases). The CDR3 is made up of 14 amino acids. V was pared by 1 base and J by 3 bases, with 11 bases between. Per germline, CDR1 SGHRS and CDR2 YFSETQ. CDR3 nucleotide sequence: TGCGCCAGCAGCTTGACAGGTTCAAACTACGAGCAGTACTTC. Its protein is CASSLTGSNYEQYF. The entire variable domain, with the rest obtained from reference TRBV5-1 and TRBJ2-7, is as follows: KAGVTQTPRYLIKTRGQQVTLSCSPISGHRSVSWYQQTPGQGLQFLFEYFSETQRNKGNFPGRFSGRQFSNSRSEMNVSTLELGDSALYLCASSLTGSNYEQYFGPGTRLTVT.

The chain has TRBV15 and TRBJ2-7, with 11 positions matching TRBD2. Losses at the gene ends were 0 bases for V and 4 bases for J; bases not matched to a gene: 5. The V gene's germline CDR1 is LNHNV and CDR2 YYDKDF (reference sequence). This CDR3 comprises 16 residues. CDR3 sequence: CATSRDLSSGGYEQYF. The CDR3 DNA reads TGTGCCACCAGCAGAGATCTCTCTAGCGGGGGGTACGAGCAGTACTTC.

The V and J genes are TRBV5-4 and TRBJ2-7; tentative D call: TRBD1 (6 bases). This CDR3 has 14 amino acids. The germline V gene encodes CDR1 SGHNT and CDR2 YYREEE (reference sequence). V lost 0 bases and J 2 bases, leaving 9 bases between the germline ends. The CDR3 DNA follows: TGTGCCAGCAGCTTGGAACAGGGCCCCTACGAGCAGTACTTC. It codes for CASSLEQGPYEQYF.